The 22 T cell receptor beta chains below come from one sample, sequenced in a study of blood T cell repertoires in COVID-19. Libraries were prepared by immunoSEQ multiplex PCR; TCRdb keeps only in-frame clonotypes and omits some of them. The profile shows about 200,000 clones, 70% to 90% of them singletons. Sequencing was performed on peripheral blood. These receptors were taken from a woman aged 80 or over with acute or convalescent COVID-19.

The CDR3 reads CASSHSSGGDTQYF. The CDR3 bases are TGTGCCAGCAGCCACTCTAGCGGGGGAGATACGCAGTATTTT. V usage is TRBV3-1 (or the pseudogene TRBV3-2) and J usage is TRBJ2-3, with TRBD2 matching 10 bases. V lost 3 bases, J lost 5 bases, and 2 bases stayed unmatched. CDR3 length: 14 amino acids. CDR1 and CDR2 (germline): LGHDT, YNNKEL (reference sequence).

The genes are TRBV7-3 and TRBJ1-1; no firm D call. From germline, CDR1 is SGHTA and CDR2 FQGTGA. The CDR3 spans 14 residues. The ends were cut back, 2 bases at V and 7 bases at J, with 14 bases in the middle. The CDR3 coding sequence is TGTGCCAGCAGCTTAGGGCCCGATGGAGGTGAAGCTTTCTTT. It translates to CASSLGPDGGEAFF.

V usage is TRBV7-2 and J usage is TRBJ2-5, with unresolved D. This CDR3 contains 14 residues. The germline V gene has CDR1 SGHTA and CDR2 FQGNSA. The V end was cut by 4 bases, the J end by 1 base, with 10 bases between. The CDR3 sequence is CASSYRSVQETQYF. In DNA, the CDR3 is TGTGCCAGCAGCTACCGCTCAGTCCAAGAGACCCAGTACTTC. The full variable domain, with the rest looked up from reference TRBV7-2 and TRBJ2-5, is GAGVSQSPSNKVTEKGKDVELRCDPISGHTALYWYRQSLGQGLEFLIYFQGNSAPDKSGLPSDRFSAERTGGSVSTLTIQRTQQEDSAVYLCASSYRSVQETQYFGPGTRLLVL.

J is TRBJ2-1 and V is TRBV11-3; 8 nucleotides line up with TRBD2. Germline lookup yields CDR1 SGHNT and CDR2 YENEEA. The CDR3 length is 16 residues. V lost 5 bases, J lost 2 bases, and 8 bases stayed unmatched. The CDR3 reads CASSRNSGVTYNEQFF. For the CDR3, the DNA is TGTGCCAGCAGCCGAAATAGCGGGGTCACCTACAATGAGCAGTTCTTC.

This clone was recorded once. The J gene is TRBJ2-1, the V gene TRBV28, with TRBD2 matching 8 bases. CDR3 size: 13 residues. Germline V gene data show CDR1 as MDHEN and CDR2 as SYDVKM. The V gene end was trimmed by 4 bases and the J gene end by 9 bases; junction bases not matched to a gene: 5. The CDR3, as DNA: TGTGCCAGCAGTTGGTCAGCGGGAGTTGAGCAGTTCTTC. This gives the protein CASSWSAGVEQFF. The entire variable domain, with the rest obtained from reference TRBV28 and TRBJ2-1, is as follows: DVKVTQSSRYLVKRTGEKVFLECVQDMDHENMFWYRQDPGLGLRLIYFSYDVKMKEKGDIPEGYSVSREKKERFSLILESASTNQTSMYLCASSWSAGVEQFFGPGTRLTVL.

V gene TRBV19 combines with J gene TRBJ2-2; D is perhaps TRBD1 (6 bases). The CDR3 extends over 12 amino acids. The V end was cut by 6 bases, the J end by 7 bases, with 9 bases between. Germline V gives CDR1 LNHDA, CDR2 SQIVND (reference sequence). This chain's CDR3 is CASSNRVGELFF. The CDR3, as DNA: TGTGCCAGTAGCAACAGGGTCGGGGAGCTGTTTTTT.

The CDR3 region has the DNA TGTGCCTGGAGTGCCGGGGTTCGCACAGATACGCAGTATTTT. Translation: CAWSAGVRTDTQYF. This chain connects TRBV30 to TRBJ2-3; tentatively, D is TRBD2 (5 bases). CDR1 is GTSNPN and CDR2 is SVGIG in the germline V gene (reference sequence). The length of the CDR3 is 14 residues. Between the trimmed V and J ends, which lost 1 base and 1 base, there was a span of 9 bases.

The chain recombines TRBV18 with TRBJ2-7; 9 bases are shared with TRBD1. V trimming: 0 bases; J trimming: 4 bases; junction bases outside the gene matches: 10. This CDR3 comprises 17 residues. Germline V gives CDR1 KGHSH, CDR2 LQKENI. The CDR3 here is CASSPPTGGGRDYEQYF. CDR3 coding DNA: TGTGCCAGCTCACCACCGACAGGGGGTGGGCGGGATTACGAGCAGTACTTC.

This clone was detected only once. The rearrangement joins TRBV19 to TRBJ2-2, with D maybe TRBD1 (5 bases). The CDR3 has 12 amino acids. Trimming pared 10 bases from V and 4 bases from J, leaving 10 bases between. CDR1 is LNHDA and CDR2 is SQIVND in the germline V gene (reference sequence). Here the CDR3 reads CATIDSTGELFF. The DNA of the CDR3 is TGTGCCACTATAGACAGCACCGGGGAGCTGTTTTTT.

J is TRBJ1-5 and V is TRBV5-4, with no clear D. V was clipped by 4 bases and J by 3 bases, with 11 bases between them. CDR3 length equals 14 residues. Looked up from germline, CDR1 is SGHNT and CDR2 is YYREEE (reference sequence). The CDR3 here is CASSRAGINQPQHF. The CDR3, as DNA: TGTGCCAGCAGCAGGGCCGGGATCAATCAGCCCCAGCATTTT.

The sample holds a few counts of this clone. The gene calls are TRBV5-1 and TRBJ2-1, with 13 bases that match TRBD2. CDR3 length: 15 amino acids. V lost 3 bases, J lost 6 bases, and 3 bases stayed unmatched. Per the germline V gene, CDR1 is SGHRS and CDR2 is YFSETQ. As DNA, the CDR3 is TGCGCCAGCAGCTCAGGACTAGCGGGAGCCAATGAGCAGTTCTTC. This gives the protein CASSSGLAGANEQFF.

This clone has a single count. The chain uses TRBV7-9 and TRBJ2-1; 14 bases are shared with TRBD2. CDR1 and CDR2 (germline): SEHNR, FQNEAQ (reference sequence). This CDR3 is built from 17 residues. J gave up 7 bases and V 4 bases, and 9 bases lay outside the gene matches. The CDR3 loop reads CASSSTMGLAGVNEQFF. In DNA form, the CDR3 reads TGTGCCAGCAGCTCCACCATGGGACTAGCGGGAGTGAATGAGCAGTTCTTC. Using reference TRBV7-9 and TRBJ2-1 for the parts outside the CDR3, the full variable domain is DTGVSQNPRHKITKRGQNVTFRCDPISEHNRLYWYRQTLGQGPEFLTYFQNEAQLEKSRLLSDRFSAERPKGSFSTLEIQRTEQGDSAMYLCASSSTMGLAGVNEQFFGPGTRLTVL.

V and J are TRBV10-3 and TRBJ2-7, with D perhaps TRBD1 (6 bases). With 3 bases removed from V and 12 bases from J, the gap between germline ends came to 15 bases. This CDR3 comprises 12 residues. Germline CDR1 ENHRY, CDR2 SYGVKD. CDR3 residues: CAISESQGPRYF. For the CDR3, the DNA is TGTGCCATCAGTGAATCCCAGGGGCCGCGGTACTTC.

This clone has a single count. The rearrangement joins TRBV4-3 to TRBJ2-2, with 7 bases identical to TRBD2. Trimming at V came to 1 base and at J to 0 bases, leaving 2 bases not matched to a gene. The germline gives CDR1 LGHNA, CDR2 YSLEER. The CDR3 has 16 residues. Written as DNA, the CDR3 is TGCGCCAGCAGCCAAGTCAGCGGGGCGAACACCGGGGAGCTGTTTTTT. It translates to CASSQVSGANTGELFF.

The genes are TRBV7-3 and TRBJ2-1; a possible D gene is TRBD2 (6 bases). Germline V gives CDR1 SGHTA, CDR2 FQGTGA. V was pared by 3 bases and J by 3 bases, with 9 bases between. The CDR3 sequence is 14 residues long. CDR3 bases: TGTGCCAGCAGCTTCGCGGGGAACTACAATGAGCAGTTCTTC. Protein sequence: CASSFAGNYNEQFF.

This clone was seen more than once but under ten times. Other nucleotide sequences from this sample produce the same CDR3. The V call is TRBV27, the J call TRBJ1-1; TRBD1 aligns across 7 bases. This CDR3 has 14 amino acids. The germline CDR1 and CDR2 sequences are MNHEY and SMNVEV (reference sequence). V lost 0 bases and J lost 4; bases outside the gene matches: 2. CDR3: CASSLSQGRTEAFF. The CDR3 DNA sequence: TGTGCCAGCAGTTTATCACAGGGGCGCACTGAAGCTTTCTTT.

V usage is TRBV4-3 and J usage is TRBJ2-1; 16 nucleotides line up with TRBD2. Germline CDR1 LGHNA, CDR2 YSLEER. This CDR3 has 19 residues. Trimming cost V 3 bases and J 7 bases; bases outside gene matches: 12. CDR3 DNA: TGCGCCAGCAGCCAGGGTTTACCGGGACTAGCGGGGGGGCAGAATGAGCAGTTCTTC. Translation: CASSQGLPGLAGGQNEQFF.

The rearrangement links TRBV7-3 to TRBJ2-2; 8 bases agree with TRBD1. Germline CDR1 SGHTA, CDR2 FQGTGA. After removal of 5 bases from V and 6 bases from J, the junction contained 11 bases not matched to a gene. The CDR3 consists of 16 residues. CDR3 sequence (DNA): TGTGCCAGCAGCCCCGGCCCGACAGGGGAAGCCGGGGAGCTGTTTTTT. This codes for CASSPGPTGEAGELFF.

The rearrangement joins TRBV6-5 to TRBJ2-1, with 8 bases matching TRBD1. The trim removed 6 bases at V and 5 bases at J, leaving 6 bases unmatched. From germline, CDR1 is MNHEY and CDR2 SVGAGI. The CDR3 is 14 residues long. CDR3 loop: CASRAPGGHNEQFF. In DNA, the CDR3 is TGTGCCAGCAGGGCGCCAGGGGGCCACAATGAGCAGTTCTTC.

V gene TRBV7-8 combines with J gene TRBJ2-1; 9 nucleotides line up with TRBD1. The CDR3 sequence is 15 residues long. Germline V CDR1 and CDR2: SGHVS, FQNEAQ. V lost 5 bases to trimming and J lost 2 bases; unmatched junction nucleotides: 4. CDR3 nucleotide sequence: TGTGCCAGCAGCATAGACAGGGGGACCTACAATGAGCAGTTCTTC. This encodes CASSIDRGTYNEQFF.

This clone was found once. The V gene is TRBV19, the J gene TRBJ1-1; 8 positions agree with TRBD1. This CDR3 comprises 15 residues. Germline assignment: CDR1 LNHDA and CDR2 SQIVND (reference sequence). V dropped 5 bases and J dropped 5; count of bases not matched to a gene: 10. CDR3 sequence: CASSPRQGRGTEAFF. The CDR3 region has the DNA TGTGCCAGTAGTCCGCGACAGGGGAGGGGGACTGAAGCTTTCTTT. Full variable domain (remainder filled in from reference TRBV19 and TRBJ1-1): DGGITQSPKYLFRKEGQNVTLSCEQNLNHDAMYWYRQDPGQGLRLIYYSQIVNDFQKGDIAEGYSVSREKKESFPLTVTSAQKNPTAFYLCASSPRQGRGTEAFFGQGTRLTVV.

This chain uses TRBV2 with TRBJ2-5; D is perhaps TRBD1 (6 bases). The CDR3 totals 14 residues. Per the germline V gene, CDR1 is SNHLY and CDR2 is FYNNEI. Trimming stripped 7 bases from V and 5 bases from J, with 17 bases between. The CDR3, as DNA: TGTGCCAGCAAACTCGGTTGGCAGGGGGAGACCCAGTACTTC. This codes for CASKLGWQGETQYF.